This T cell receptor (beta chain) is from a study of blood T cell repertoires in COVID-19. Libraries were prepared by immunoSEQ multiplex PCR; TCRdb keeps only in-frame clonotypes and omits some of them. This table holds about 390,000 clones, approximately 90% found once. Recruits, aged roughly 18 to 90 years, lived in roughly 22 US areas. The V segment lost 0 bases and the J segment 10 bases; nucleotides outside the gene matches: 13. Germline loops: CDR1 LNHNV, CDR2 YYDKDF (reference sequence). The CDR3 sequence is 17 residues long. Sequencing input: PBMCs or T cells enriched from blood (not recorded which). The chain couples TRBV15 to TRBJ2-1; TRBD2 matches at 9 bases. This sequence was found in a woman aged 45 to 65 who had recovered from COVID-19. CDR3 nucleotide sequence: TGTGCCACCAGCAGAGATCTCGCTGGCGGGGGGGCTCGGGAGCAGTTCTTC. This gives the protein CATSRDLAGGGAREQFF.